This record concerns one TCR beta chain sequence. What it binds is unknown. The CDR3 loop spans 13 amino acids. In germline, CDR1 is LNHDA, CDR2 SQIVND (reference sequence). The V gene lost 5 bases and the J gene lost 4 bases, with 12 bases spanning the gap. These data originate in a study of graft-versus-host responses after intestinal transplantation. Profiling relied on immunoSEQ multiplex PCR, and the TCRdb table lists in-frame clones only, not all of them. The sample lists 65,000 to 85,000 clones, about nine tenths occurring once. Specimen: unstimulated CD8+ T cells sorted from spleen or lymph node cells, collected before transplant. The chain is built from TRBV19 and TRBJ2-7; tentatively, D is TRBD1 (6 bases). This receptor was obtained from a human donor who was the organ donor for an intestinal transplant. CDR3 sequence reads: CASSAGTPYEQYF. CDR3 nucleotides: TGTGCCAGTAGTGCCGGGACACCATACGAGCAGTACTTC. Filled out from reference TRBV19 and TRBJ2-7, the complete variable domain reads DGGITQSPKYLFRKEGQNVTLSCEQNLNHDAMYWYRQDPGQGLRLIYYSQIVNDFQKGDIAEGYSVSREKKESFPLTVTSAQKNPTAFYLCASSAGTPYEQYFGPGTRLTVT.